This T cell receptor beta chain appears in the sequencing data of a study of T cells expressing NK-cell markers. Notes on the study in general: Among CD8+ T cells from about six donors, dominant NKG2C+ clonotypes accounted for roughly 1.0-7.0%. Whether the expanded NKG2C+ T cell clones recognized HCMV remained unclear.

Germline V gene sequence: CDR1 SGHNT, CDR2 YENEEA. The CDR3 covers 14 residues. As to this clonotype: Its antigen is as yet unknown.

From the 5' RACE reads, TCRdb lists one entry per CDR3 protein and no DNA. This table lists under 500,000 distinct CDR3 sequences. V is TRBV11-3 and J is TRBJ2-7; TCRdb's D call of TRBD1 is untestable without DNA. The sequence was obtained from a woman aged 18-70 years in good health. Sequencing used blood T cells: a sorted CD56 or NKG2C T cell subset, CD4+ or CD8+ T cells, or bulk PBMC T cells (not recorded which). Here the CDR3 reads CASSWGNSGSEQYF. The variable domain in full, completed from reference TRBV11-3 and TRBJ2-7, reads EAGVVQSPRYKIIEKKQPVAFWCNPISGHNTLYWYLQNLGQGPELLIRYENEEAVDDSQLPKDRFSAERLKGVDSTLKIQPAELGDSAVYLCASSWGNSGSEQYFGPGTRLTVT.